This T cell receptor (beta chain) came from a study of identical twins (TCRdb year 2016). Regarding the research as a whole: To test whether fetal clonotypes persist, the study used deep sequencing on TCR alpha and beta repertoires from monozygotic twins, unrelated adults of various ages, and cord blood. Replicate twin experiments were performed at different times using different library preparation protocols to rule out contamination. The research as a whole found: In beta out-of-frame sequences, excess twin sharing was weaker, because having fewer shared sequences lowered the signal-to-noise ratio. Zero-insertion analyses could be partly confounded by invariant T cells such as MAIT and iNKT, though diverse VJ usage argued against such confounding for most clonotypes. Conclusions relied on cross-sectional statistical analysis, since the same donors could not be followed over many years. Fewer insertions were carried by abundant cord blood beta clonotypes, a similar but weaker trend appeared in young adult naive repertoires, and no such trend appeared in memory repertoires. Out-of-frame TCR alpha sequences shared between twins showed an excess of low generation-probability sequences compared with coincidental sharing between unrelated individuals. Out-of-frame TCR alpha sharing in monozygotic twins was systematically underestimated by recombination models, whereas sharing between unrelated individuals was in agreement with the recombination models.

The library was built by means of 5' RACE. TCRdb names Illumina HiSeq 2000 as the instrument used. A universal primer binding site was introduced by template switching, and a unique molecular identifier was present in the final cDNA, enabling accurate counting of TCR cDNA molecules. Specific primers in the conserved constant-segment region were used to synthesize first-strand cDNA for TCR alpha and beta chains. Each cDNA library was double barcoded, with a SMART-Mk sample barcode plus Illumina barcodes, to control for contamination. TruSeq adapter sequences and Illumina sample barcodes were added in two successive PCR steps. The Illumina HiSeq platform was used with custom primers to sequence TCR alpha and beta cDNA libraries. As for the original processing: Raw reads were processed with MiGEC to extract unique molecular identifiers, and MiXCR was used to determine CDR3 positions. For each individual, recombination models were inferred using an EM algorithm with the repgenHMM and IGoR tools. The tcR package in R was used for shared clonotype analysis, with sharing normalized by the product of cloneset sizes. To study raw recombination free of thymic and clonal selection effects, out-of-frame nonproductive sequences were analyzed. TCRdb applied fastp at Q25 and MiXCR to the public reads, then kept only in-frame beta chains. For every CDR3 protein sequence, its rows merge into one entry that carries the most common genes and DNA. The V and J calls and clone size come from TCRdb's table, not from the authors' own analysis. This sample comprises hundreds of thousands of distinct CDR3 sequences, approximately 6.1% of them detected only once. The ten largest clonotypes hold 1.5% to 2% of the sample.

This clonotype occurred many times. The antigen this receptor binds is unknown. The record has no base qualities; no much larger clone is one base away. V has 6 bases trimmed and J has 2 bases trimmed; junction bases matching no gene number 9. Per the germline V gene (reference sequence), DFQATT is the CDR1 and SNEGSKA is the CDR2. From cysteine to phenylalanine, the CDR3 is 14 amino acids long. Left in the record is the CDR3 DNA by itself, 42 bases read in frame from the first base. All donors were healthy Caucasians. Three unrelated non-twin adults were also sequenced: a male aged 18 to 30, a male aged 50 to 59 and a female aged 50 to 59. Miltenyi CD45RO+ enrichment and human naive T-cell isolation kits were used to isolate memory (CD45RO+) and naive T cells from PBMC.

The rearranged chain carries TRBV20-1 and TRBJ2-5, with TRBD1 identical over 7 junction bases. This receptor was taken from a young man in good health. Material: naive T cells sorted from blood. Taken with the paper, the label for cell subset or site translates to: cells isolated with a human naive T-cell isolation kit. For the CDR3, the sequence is CSAVTGTEQETQYF. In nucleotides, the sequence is TGCAGTGCCGTCACCGGGACAGAACAAGAGACCCAGTACTTC.